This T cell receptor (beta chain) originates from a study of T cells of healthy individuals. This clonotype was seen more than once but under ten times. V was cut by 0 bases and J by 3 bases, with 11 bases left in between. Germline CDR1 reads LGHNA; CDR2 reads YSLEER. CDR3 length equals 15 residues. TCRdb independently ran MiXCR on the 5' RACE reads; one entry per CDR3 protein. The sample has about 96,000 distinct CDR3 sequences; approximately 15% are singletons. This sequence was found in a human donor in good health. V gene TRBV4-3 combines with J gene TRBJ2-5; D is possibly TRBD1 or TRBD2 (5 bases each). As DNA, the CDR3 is TGCGCCAGCAGCCAAGATCGACTGGGGGAAGAGACCCAGTACTTC. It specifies CASSQDRLGEETQYF.